This record covers a single T cell receptor beta chain. Its antigen is still unknown. The sample holds no much larger clone one base away, and base qualities are not on file. Library method: PCR. Sequencer: Illumina HiSeq 2500. To normalize quantification of the TCRbeta repertoire, the TCR libraries were built with molecular barcoding that relied on unique molecular identifiers. TCRdb trimmed public reads at Q25 via fastp, called clones via MiXCR and kept in-frame beta chains. Each CDR3 protein gets just one entry, which takes the most common genes and DNA from the rows behind it. This sample has about a million distinct CDR3 sequences in its table, and about 30% of those were observed once. The ten largest clones take up roughly 28% of the sample. The treatment or condition label, read with the paper, signifies: allogeneic hematopoietic cell transplantation with graft depleted of TCRalphabeta T cells and CD19 B cells. Transplant recipients were children who received TCRalphabeta/CD19-depleted allogeneic hematopoietic cell grafts.

The data derive from a study of T-cell reconstitution after alpha-beta-depleted transplantation in children listed by TCRdb under 2016. Regarding the complete study: Using TCR repertoire profiling, the study quantitatively followed how T-cell immune reconstitution unfolded in children after TCRalphabeta/CD19-depleted allogeneic hematopoietic cell transplantation.

Reading the germline V gene gives CDR1 MNHNS and CDR2 SASEGT. The CDR3 runs 13 amino acids, cysteine and phenylalanine included. Solely the CDR3 DNA is kept, with 39 bases framed from the first base. Trimming takes 6 bases off V and 5 bases off J; junction bases not matched to a gene: 5. Overall results and qualifications from the work: Over subsequent months, a decline in hyperexpanded clone frequencies was noted, and after one year, T-cell counts and TCRbeta diversity were mostly ascribed to newly produced T cells. In some patients, high TCRbeta diversity at day 60 was attributed to recipient T cells and intrathymic progenitors that had survived conditioning. The apparently early alphabetaT-cell count recovery about two months after transplant was reportedly dependent on only several hundred rapidly expanded clones derived from non-depleted graft cells.

The V gene is TRBV6-1 and the J gene is TRBJ2-5; 8 of the junction bases match TRBD1. Sequenced here: PBMCs, mostly from graft donor cells, sampled 360 days after TCRalphabeta/CD19-depleted stem cell transplant. The TCR was taken from a boy under two years old who had a stem cell transplant for SCID, so the T cells may come from the graft donor. The sequenced DNA is TGTGCCAGCAGCGCCGACAGGGGCGAGACCCAGTACTTC. The translation is CASSADRGETQYF.